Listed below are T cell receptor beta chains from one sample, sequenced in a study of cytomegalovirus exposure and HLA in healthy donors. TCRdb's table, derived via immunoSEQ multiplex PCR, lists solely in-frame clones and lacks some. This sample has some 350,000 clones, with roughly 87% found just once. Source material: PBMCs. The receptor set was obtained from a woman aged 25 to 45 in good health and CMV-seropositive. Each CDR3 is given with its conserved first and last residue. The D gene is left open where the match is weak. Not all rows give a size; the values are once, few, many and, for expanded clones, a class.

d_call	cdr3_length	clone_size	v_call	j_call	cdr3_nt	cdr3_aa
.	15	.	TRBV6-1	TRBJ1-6	TGTGCCAGCAGTGAACAGGGCAGGTGGAATTCACCCCTCCACTTT	CASSEQGRWNSPLHF
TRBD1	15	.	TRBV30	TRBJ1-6	TGTGCCTGGAGTAGCGACAGGGGCACCAATTCACCCCTCCACTTT	CAWSSDRGTNSPLHF
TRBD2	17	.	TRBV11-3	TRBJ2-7	TGTGCCAGCAGCCATTCAGCGGGAGAAGATTTAAACTACGAGCAGTACTTC	CASSHSAGEDLNYEQYF
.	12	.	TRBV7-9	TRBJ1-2	TGTGCCAGCAGCTTAGTAGGGAAGGGCTACACCTTC	CASSLVGKGYTF
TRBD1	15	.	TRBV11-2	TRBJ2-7	TGTGCCAGCCGCCCCGCCGGGACAGCGAGCTACGAGCAGTACTTC	CASRPAGTASYEQYF
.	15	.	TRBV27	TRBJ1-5	TGTGCCAGCAGTCCCGTAGGTTTTCGGAATCAGCCCCAGCATTTT	CASSPVGFRNQPQHF
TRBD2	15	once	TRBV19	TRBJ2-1	TGTGCCAGTAGTATCGGGCTAGCGGCCTACAATGAGCAGTTCTTC	CASSIGLAAYNEQFF
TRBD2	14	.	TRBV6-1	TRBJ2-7	TGTGCCAGTCGGGGGGAGACTAGCTCTTACGAGCAGTACTTC	CASRGETSSYEQYF
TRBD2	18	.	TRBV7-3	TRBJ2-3	TGTGCCAGCAGCTTACTACCTGGGACTAGCGGGGCAACAGATACGCAGTATTTT	CASSLLPGTSGATDTQYF
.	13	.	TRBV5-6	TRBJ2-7	TGTGCCAGCAGCTTGCTACAGGCCTACGAGCAGTACTTC	CASSLLQAYEQYF
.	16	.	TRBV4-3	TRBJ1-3	TGCGCCAGCAGCCAAGATCTCAGGGTTCATCAGAACACCATATATTTT	CASSQDLRVHQNTIYF
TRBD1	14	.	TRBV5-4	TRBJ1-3	TGTGCCAGCAGCGACAGGGCAACTGGAAACACCATATATTTT	CASSDRATGNTIYF
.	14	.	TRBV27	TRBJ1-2	TGTGCCAGCAGTTTTGTGGGGGGGCGATATGGCTACACCTTC	CASSFVGGRYGYTF
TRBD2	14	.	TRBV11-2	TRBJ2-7	TGTGCCAGCAGCTTAAAGGGACTAGGAGGCGAGCAGTACTTC	CASSLKGLGGEQYF
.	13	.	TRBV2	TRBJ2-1	TGTGCCAGCGAGGCCGAACCCTACAATGAGCAGTTCTTC	CASEAEPYNEQFF
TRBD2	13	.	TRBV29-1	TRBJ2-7	TGCAGCGTGGGGGGACTAGCAATCCACGAGCAGTACTTC	CSVGGLAIHEQYF
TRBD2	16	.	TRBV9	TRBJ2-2	TGTGCCAGCAGCTCCACTAGCGGGAGGAACACCGGGGAGCTGTTTTTT	CASSSTSGRNTGELFF
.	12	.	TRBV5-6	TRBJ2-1	TGTGCCAGCAGCTTGGCGGGGAGTGAGCAGTTCTTC	CASSLAGSEQFF
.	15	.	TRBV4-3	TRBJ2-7	TGCGCCAGCAGCCAATACGCAGATGTGCGCTACGAGCAGTACTTC	CASSQYADVRYEQYF
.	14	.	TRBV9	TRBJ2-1	TGTGCCAGCAGCCCGCGCTCGGACTACAATGAGCAGTTCTTC	CASSPRSDYNEQFF
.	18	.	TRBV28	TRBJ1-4	TGTGCCAGCAGCGCCATCATTGAGGGAGTTACAACTAATGAAAAACTGTTTTTT	CASSAIIEGVTTNEKLFF
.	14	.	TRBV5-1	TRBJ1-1	TGCGCCAGCAGCACTGCGGGACAGAACACTGAAGCTTTCTTT	CASSTAGQNTEAFF
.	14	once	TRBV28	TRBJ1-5	TGTGCCAGCACCGGAGATGGTCCTAATCAGCCCCAGCATTTT	CASTGDGPNQPQHF
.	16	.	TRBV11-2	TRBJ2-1	TGTGCCAGCAGCTTAGGCGGCAGGGATCGGGGCGATGAGCAGTTCTTC	CASSLGGRDRGDEQFF
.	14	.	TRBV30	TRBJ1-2	TGTGCCTGGAGTACCTCCGGGCCTAACTATGGCTACACCTTC	CAWSTSGPNYGYTF
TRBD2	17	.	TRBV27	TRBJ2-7	TGTGCCAGCAGTTTCTCCGGACTAGCGGGGGGACTGGTCGAGCAGTACTTC	CASSFSGLAGGLVEQYF
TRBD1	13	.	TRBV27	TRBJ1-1	TGTGCCAGCAGTTTTGGGACAGGGCTTGAAGCTTTCTTT	CASSFGTGLEAFF
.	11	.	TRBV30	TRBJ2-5	TGTGCCTGGAGAACTCAAGAGACCCAGTACTTC	CAWRTQETQYF
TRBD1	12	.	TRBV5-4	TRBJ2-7	TGTGCCAGCAGCATCGACAGGGCCGAGCAGTACTTC	CASSIDRAEQYF
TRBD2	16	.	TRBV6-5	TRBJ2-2	TGTGCCAGCAGTTACCCGGGGACTAGGCTCCCCGGGGAGCTGTTTTTT	CASSYPGTRLPGELFF
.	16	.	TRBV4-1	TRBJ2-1	TGCGCCAGCAGCCAAGTACTGGGGGCCAGCTACAATGAGCAGTTCTTC	CASSQVLGASYNEQFF
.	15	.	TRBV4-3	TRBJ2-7	TGCGCCAGCAGCCAAGATCAGGGATTAGGGTACGAGCAGTACTTC	CASSQDQGLGYEQYF